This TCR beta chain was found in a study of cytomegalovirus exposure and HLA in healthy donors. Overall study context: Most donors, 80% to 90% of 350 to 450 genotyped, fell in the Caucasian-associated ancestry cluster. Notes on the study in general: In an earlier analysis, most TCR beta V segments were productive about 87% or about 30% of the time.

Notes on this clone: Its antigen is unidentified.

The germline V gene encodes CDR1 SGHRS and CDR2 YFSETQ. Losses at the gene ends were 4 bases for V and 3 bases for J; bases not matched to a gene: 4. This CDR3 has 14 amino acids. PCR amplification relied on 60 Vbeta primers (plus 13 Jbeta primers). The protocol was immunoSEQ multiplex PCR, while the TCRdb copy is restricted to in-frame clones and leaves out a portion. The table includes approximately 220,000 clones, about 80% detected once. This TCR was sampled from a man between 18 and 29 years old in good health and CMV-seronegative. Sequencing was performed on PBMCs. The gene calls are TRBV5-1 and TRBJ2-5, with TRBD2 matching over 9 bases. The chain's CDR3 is CASSRLAGKETQYF. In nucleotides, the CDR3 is TGCGCCAGCAGCAGGCTAGCGGGAAAAGAGACCCAGTACTTC.